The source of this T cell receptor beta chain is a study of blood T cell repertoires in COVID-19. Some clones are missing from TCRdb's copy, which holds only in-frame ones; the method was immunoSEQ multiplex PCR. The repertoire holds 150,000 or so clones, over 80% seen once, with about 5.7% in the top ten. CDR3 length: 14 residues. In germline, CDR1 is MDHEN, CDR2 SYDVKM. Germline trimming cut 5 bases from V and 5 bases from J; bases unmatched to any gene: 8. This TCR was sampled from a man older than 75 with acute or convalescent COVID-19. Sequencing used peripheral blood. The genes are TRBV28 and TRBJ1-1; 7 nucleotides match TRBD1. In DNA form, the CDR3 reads TGTGCCAGCAGTCCGACGACAGGGAGGACTGAAGCTTTCTTT. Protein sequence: CASSPTTGRTEAFF.